This T cell receptor beta chain was observed in a study of beta chain features in type 1 diabetes (dated by TCRdb to about 2018). Describing the broader study: Mean age, gender distribution, total cell number and subset yield were not different between patients and healthy donors. Across all samples, some 110,000,000 sorted cells were examined, and cell number per subset correlated strongly with RNA yield. The study compared TCRB repertoires of sorted circulating CD4+ T cell subsets between recently diagnosed type 1 diabetes patients and matched healthy donors. Naive and central memory subsets were obtained from all 30 or so donors, but regulatory and stem cell-like memory subsets were isolated from only 8 patients and roughly 8 healthy donors. Study-wide findings and limitations: Patients with type 1 diabetes made fewer insertions and deleted more nucleotides at VDJ recombination sites, implying thymic rearrangement abnormalities. The naive, central memory and regulatory TCRB repertoires appeared to resemble one another more closely among patients than among healthy donors. Only small numbers of individuals were included in the HLA sub-analyses, which left unresolved whether HLA type had any influence on TCRB rearrangement. In all four CD4+ subsets, TCRB CDR3 length was moderately but significantly shorter in type 1 diabetes patients. PCR may preferentially amplify shorter templates, but because patient and control samples were amplified and corrected together, any resulting skew would affect both groups equally. Sequencing cDNA rather than genomic DNA could over-represent highly expressing activated cells, although activation and CD3 levels did not differ between groups.

The entire isolated RNA was reverse transcribed using the High Capacity cDNA Reverse Transcription Kit, and thus expressed TCRB transcripts were sequenced. Deep immunoSEQ sequencing was applied to naive, central memory and regulatory T cell samples, giving an average of around 3.8 million total reads per sample. Sorted cells were lysed in RLT buffer, and RNA was extracted using DNase-treated RNeasy Micro or Mini kits according to cell number. Each cell subset was processed on its own to prevent cross-contamination, while patient and healthy donor samples were processed together. TCRB sequences were amplified from cDNA with the immunoSEQ multiplex PCR, producing 87-bp fragments spanning the CDR3 region. The amplicons were sequenced using the Illumina HiSeq platform. Per the original workflow: PCR bias was corrected computationally using synthetic template baselines, and reads within Hamming distance 2 were collapsed, with unmergeable singletons discarded. Reads were aligned against IMGT to assign V, D and J genes, CDR3 length and insertions or deletions at six rearrangement sites. Within each subset, clonotype counts were normalized to the number of sorted cells before true diversity and Gini coefficients were calculated with the tcR R package. The overlap coefficient, calculated on TCRB nucleotide sequences, was used to quantify repertoire sharing. In TCRdb, the immuneACCESS table is reduced to in-frame sequences with V and J assigned. These tables do not hold every clone; where another copy was compared, an unresolved V gene accounts for under half, and the others remain unexplained. Clonal size and the V and J genes are those of that table, whereas D and trimming came from the DNA. The sample table holds around 70,000 clones, of which around 49% were seen once. 0.7% of the sample lies in the top ten.

On this clone itself: No cognate antigen has been identified for it. Base quality data are lacking; no much larger clone is found one base away.

CDR1 and CDR2 were assigned from the germline V gene (reference sequence) as LNHDA and SQIVND. V is shortened by 3 bases, J by 2 bases, and the region joining them spans 13 bases. Inclusive of the bounding cysteine and phenylalanine, the CDR3 is 15 residues long. Just the 45-base CDR3 DNA is kept, in frame starting at base 1. Each donor gave one peripheral blood draw, averaging approximately 0.12 L, which was collected into heparinised tubes. Naive, central memory, regulatory and stem cell-like memory CD4+ T cells were sorted on a BD FACSAria II using a panel including CD45RO, CCR7, CD25, CD127, CD95 and CD27. A purity above 95% was achieved for all sorted populations. PBMCs were isolated immediately by Lymphoprep density gradient centrifugation and stained directly without culture. To minimize batch effects, samples were stained and sorted in pairs, one healthy donor with one patient per experiment.

The receptor comes from a man younger than 40 with type 1 diabetes. Material for sequencing was central memory CD4+ T cells from blood. Recombination joined TRBV19 with TRBJ2-5; the best D guess is TRBD1, with 6 bases matching. The CDR3 sequence is CASSISGDKQETQYF. At the DNA level, the sequence is TGTGCCAGTAGTATCTCCGGGGACAAGCAAGAGACCCAGTACTTC.